The 13 T cell receptor beta chains presented below share a single source sample, sequenced in a study of blood T cells in healthy people across ages. A second PCR, run for 7 to 11 cycles, used a sample-barcoded 5' primer plus a J-beta primer mix. MiXCR was run by TCRdb on the 5' RACE reads, yielding one entry per CDR3 protein. The sample carries around 1,000,000 distinct CDR3 sequences, approximately 26% recorded once. These data are also associated with another study on T cells of mothers and their children.

The sequenced material came from blood. All receptors derive from a girl aged 2 to 10 in good health.

This clonotype was found a few times. This sequence joins TRBV2 and TRBJ1-2; 8 bases fit TRBD1. Germline CDR1 is SNHLY and CDR2 is FYNNEI. V shed 8 bases and J 4 bases; nucleotides not matched to a gene: 9. The CDR3 has 14 amino acids. In DNA, the CDR3 is TGTGCCAGCGAACCTACAGGGGGTGGCTATGGCTACACCTTC. This encodes CASEPTGGGYGYTF.

The table lists this clonotype with a few counts. The V call is TRBV27, the J call TRBJ2-2; D remains ambiguous. The V end was cut by 0 bases, the J end by 2 bases, with 7 bases between. CDR1 is MNHEY and CDR2 is SMNVEV in the germline V gene (reference sequence). This CDR3 has 15 residues. The CDR3 region has the DNA TGTGCCAGCAGTTTATCCCTTTTAAACACCGGGGAGCTGTTTTTT. Translation: CASSLSLLNTGELFF.

This clonotype was seen a handful of times. The chain couples TRBV5-1 to TRBJ1-2; D is undetermined. CDR3 length equals 13 residues. Germline V gives CDR1 SGHRS, CDR2 YFSETQ. The V end was cut by 0 bases, the J end by 6 bases, with 9 bases between. The CDR3 sequence: CASSLEDGNGYTF. CDR3 DNA: TGCGCCAGCAGCTTGGAGGATGGGAATGGCTACACCTTC.

This clonotype appeared a few times. The rearrangement links TRBV5-5 to TRBJ2-4; D possibly uses TRBD1 or TRBD2 (5 bases each). The V and J ends lost 4 bases and 5 bases respectively, with 19 bases between them. The CDR3 loop spans 16 amino acids. Germline loops: CDR1 SGHKS, CDR2 YYEKEE (reference sequence). CDR3 in amino acids: CASSPRDPFRENIQYF. CDR3 in DNA: TGTGCCAGCAGCCCCCGGGACCCCTTTCGGGAAAACATTCAGTACTTC.

The chain is built from TRBV20-1 and TRBJ2-3; 10 bases fit TRBD1. The CDR3 length is 15 residues. The trim removed 5 bases at V and 0 bases at J, leaving 5 bases unmatched. Looked up from germline, CDR1 is DFQATT and CDR2 is SNEGSKA (reference sequence). This chain's CDR3 is CSAGRQGASTDTQYF. The CDR3 coding sequence is TGCAGTGCTGGGAGACAGGGGGCTAGCACAGATACGCAGTATTTT.

The rearrangement uses TRBV7-8 and TRBJ1-6; 10 bases are shared with TRBD1. This CDR3 is built from 15 residues. Germline CDR1 and CDR2: SGHVS and FQNEAQ. V gave up 1 base and J gave up 8 bases; unmatched junction bases: 2. This CDR3 is CASSLEGQGHSPLHF. CDR3 nucleotides: TGTGCCAGCAGCTTAGAGGGACAGGGGCATTCACCCCTCCACTTT.

The V call is TRBV4-2, the J call TRBJ2-7; D gene ambiguous. Germline V gene data show CDR1 as LGHNA and CDR2 as YNFKEQ. CDR3 length: 14 residues. Trimming took 0 bases from V and 7 from J, leaving 13 bases between them. The CDR3 nucleotides are TGTGCCAGCAGCCAAGAGGGTCCGAGTCCGGAGCAGTACTTC. This translates into CASSQEGPSPEQYF.

This clonotype came up a few times. The chain recombines TRBV12-3 or TRBV12-4 with TRBJ2-6; the D is unclear. V lost 9 bases, J lost 4 bases, and 13 bases lay in between. The CDR3 is 14 residues long. The CDR3 sequence is CASGQDWGANVLTF. The CDR3 nucleotides read TGTGCCAGTGGGCAGGATTGGGGGGCCAACGTCCTGACTTTC.

This clonotype was found many times. The V and J genes are TRBV7-9 and TRBJ2-5, with D unclear. With 7 bases removed from V and 1 base from J, the gap between germline ends came to 7 bases. In germline, CDR1 is SEHNR, CDR2 FQNEAQ (reference sequence). The CDR3 loop spans 12 amino acids. CDR3 nucleotides: TGTGCCAGCACCCAACTCCAAGAGACCCAGTACTTC. Its translation is CASTQLQETQYF.

The V and J genes are TRBV5-6 and TRBJ1-4; D not resolved. V lost 0 bases to trimming and J lost 4 bases, with 13 bases between them. The CDR3 is made up of 16 amino acids. The germline CDR1 and CDR2 sequences are SGHDT and YYEEEE. The CDR3 region has the DNA TGTGCCAGCAGCTTGGAAACCAAACCCGGTAATGAAAAACTGTTTTTT. This encodes CASSLETKPGNEKLFF.

The chain employs TRBV5-5 and TRBJ2-7; 8 bases align to TRBD2. Germline V lookup: CDR1 SGHKS, CDR2 YYEKEE (reference sequence). Trimming cost V 1 base and J 4 bases; bases outside gene matches: 4. The CDR3 covers 14 residues. DNA for the CDR3: TGTGCCAGCAGCTTGCCTAGCGGGTTTTACGAGCAGTACTTC. Encoded protein: CASSLPSGFYEQYF.

This clonotype was detected a few times. J is TRBJ1-3 and V is TRBV28, with D maybe TRBD1 (5 bases). The CDR3 length is 14 residues. Germline V gives CDR1 MDHEN, CDR2 SYDVKM. The V and J ends lost 4 bases and 2 bases respectively, with 9 bases between them. The CDR3 region has the DNA TGTGCCAGCAGTTCCAGGGTAGCTGGAAACACCATATATTTT. Protein sequence: CASSSRVAGNTIYF.

This clonotype turned up a few times. V is TRBV28 and J is TRBJ2-5; maybe TRBD2 (6 bases). Matching the DNA end better, TRBJ2-1 makes the J call doubtful. Per the germline V gene, CDR1 is MDHEN and CDR2 is SYDVKM. The CDR3 extends over 12 amino acids. The CDR3 spells CASSPRLDEQFF. CDR3 in DNA: TGTGCCAGCAGTCCCCGACTAGATGAGCAGTTCTTC.